The rows below give T cell receptor beta chains drawn from one sample of a study of blood T cell repertoires in COVID-19. Sequencing was performed with immunoSEQ multiplex PCR; in TCRdb, only in-frame clones are kept and a portion is missing. This table has roughly 280,000 clones, roughly nine tenths appearing once. The sequenced sample was PBMCs or T cells enriched from blood (not recorded which). Receptor source: a woman aged 50 to 60 who had recovered from COVID-19. Each CDR3 is given with its conserved first and last residue. A D gene is named only where the DNA matches it firmly. Size is omitted from some rows. Given values are once, few, many or a class for expanded clones.

size	V	J	D	DNA	CDR3
NA	TRBV5-1	TRBJ2-6	NA	TGCGCCAGCAGCTTGAGGGGGTACTCTGGGGCCAACGTCCTGACTTTC	CASSLRGYSGANVLTF
NA	TRBV6-2/TRBV6-3	TRBJ1-6	TRBD1	TGTGCCAGCAGTTACTCGCGGGACAGAAATTCACCCCTCCACTTT	CASSYSRDRNSPLHF
NA	TRBV7-2	TRBJ2-7	TRBD2	TGTGCCAGCAGCTCACTACTAGGAGGGCCGGGGGGCGAGCAGTACTTC	CASSSLLGGPGGEQYF
once	TRBV30	TRBJ2-2	NA	TGTGCCCTTACAGTTTCCAACACCGGGGAGCTGTTTTTT	CALTVSNTGELFF
NA	TRBV28	TRBJ1-2	TRBD1	TGTGCCAGCAGGGGACAGGGGAACTATGGCTACACCTTC	CASRGQGNYGYTF
NA	TRBV6-6	TRBJ2-7	NA	TGTGCCAGCAGTTCCGGACTAGGGGGCGAGCAGTACTTC	CASSSGLGGEQYF
NA	TRBV6-1	TRBJ2-1	TRBD2	TGTGCCAGCAGTGGAGCGGGAGGGTCCAATGAGCAGTTCTTC	CASSGAGGSNEQFF
NA	TRBV15	TRBJ2-7	TRBD1	TGTGCCACCAGCAGACCAGACAGGGCCACCTACGAGCAGTACTTC	CATSRPDRATYEQYF
NA	TRBV28	TRBJ2-7	NA	TGTGCCAGCAGTCCCAGATCCCCGACCTACGAGCAGTACTTC	CASSPRSPTYEQYF
NA	TRBV2	TRBJ2-5	TRBD2	TGTGCCAGCAAAACTAGCGGGAGCGGGACCCAGTACTTC	CASKTSGSGTQYF
NA	TRBV4-2	TRBJ2-1	NA	TGTGCCAGCAGCCAGGTGACTAGTGCCTACAATGAGCAGTTCTTC	CASSQVTSAYNEQFF
NA	TRBV24-1	TRBJ2-1	TRBD2	TGTGCCACCAGTGATGGGGGGGTAGACAATGAGCAGTTCTTC	CATSDGGVDNEQFF
NA	TRBV18	TRBJ1-4	NA	TGTGCCAGCTCACCAGTCGGCAGGCAAAATGAAAAACTGTTTTTT	CASSPVGRQNEKLFF
NA	TRBV9	TRBJ1-2	NA	TGTGCCAGCAGCGTAGAACAGGAGAAGATATATGGCTACACCTTC	CASSVEQEKIYGYTF
NA	TRBV28	TRBJ1-5	NA	TGTGCCAGCAGTTCGCCTGGGCAGGGGTATCAGCCCCAGCATTTT	CASSSPGQGYQPQHF
NA	TRBV7-2	TRBJ2-7	NA	TGTGCCAGCAGCTTAGAACAGGGCATCTACGAGCAGTACTTC	CASSLEQGIYEQYF
NA	TRBV7-3	TRBJ2-1	TRBD2	TGTGCCAGCAGCTTGTACCATAATAGACGACTAGCGGGTGGCTCCTACAATGAGCAGTTCTTC	CASSLYHNRRLAGGSYNEQFF
NA	TRBV24-1	TRBJ2-7	TRBD1	TGTGCCACCAGTGCCCGGGACAGGGTTAACGAGCAGTACTTC	CATSARDRVNEQYF
NA	TRBV5-4	TRBJ2-5	TRBD2	TGTGCCAGCAGCCGGGGGGAACGTAGTCGGACGACCCAGTACTTC	CASSRGERSRTTQYF
NA	TRBV24-1	TRBJ2-7	NA	TGTGCCACCAGTGATTCACGCCCGGGGAGCGAGCAGTACTTC	CATSDSRPGSEQYF
once	TRBV11-3	TRBJ2-1	TRBD2	TGTGCCAGCAGCTCGAGCGGGAGCTCCTACAATGAGCAGTTCTTC	CASSSSGSSYNEQFF
NA	TRBV29-1	TRBJ2-4	NA	TGCAGCGTCCAGGACTCGCCAGCCAAAAACATTCAGTACTTC	CSVQDSPAKNIQYF
once	TRBV7-2	TRBJ1-1	NA	TGTGCCAGCAGCTTAGGAGGGTTTAACACTGAAGCTTTCTTT	CASSLGGFNTEAFF
NA	TRBV6-2/TRBV6-3	TRBJ2-1	TRBD2	TGTGCCAGCAGTACCCGGACTAGCGGGAGATACAATGAGCAGTTCTTC	CASSTRTSGRYNEQFF
NA	TRBV28	TRBJ1-3	TRBD1	TGTGCCAGCAGTTTGCCGAGGGGGCTAAACACCATATATTTT	CASSLPRGLNTIYF
NA	TRBV28	TRBJ2-7	NA	TGTGCCAGCACCATACCGACAGGCTCCTACGAGCAGTACTTC	CASTIPTGSYEQYF
NA	TRBV29-1	TRBJ1-1	NA	TGCAGCGTTGGGGAGTGGTCTGCTTTCTTT	CSVGEWSAFF
few	TRBV5-4	TRBJ2-6	NA	TGTGCCAGCAGCCCTTCTAGGACTGGGGCCAACGTCCTGACTTTC	CASSPSRTGANVLTF
NA	TRBV3-1/TRBV3-2	TRBJ1-2	NA	TGTGCCAGCAGCCAAGGGGGCGGATCTTCCTATGGCTACACCTTC	CASSQGGGSSYGYTF
NA	TRBV19	TRBJ2-1	TRBD1	TGTGCCAGTAGTCTACAGGGGACAGGGATTGTCCATGAGCAGTTCTTC	CASSLQGTGIVHEQFF
NA	TRBV15	TRBJ1-3	TRBD1	TGTGCCACCAGCAGGGGCACCGGGACAGGGGACACCACCATATATTTT	CATSRGTGTGDTTIYF
NA	TRBV19	TRBJ1-2	TRBD1	TGTGCCAGTAGTGCGGGACAGGGGAACTATGGCTACACCTTC	CASSAGQGNYGYTF
NA	TRBV6-2/TRBV6-3	TRBJ1-1	TRBD1	TGTGCCAGCAGTAGCCCGGACAGGCGTGAAGCTTTCTTT	CASSSPDRREAFF
NA	TRBV7-6	TRBJ2-2	NA	TGTGCCAGCAGCTCCACCGGGACAACGAACACCGGGGAGCTGTTTTTT	CASSSTGTTNTGELFF
NA	TRBV29-1	TRBJ2-7	TRBD2	TGCAGCGTTGAAGAAGCGTTAGGACTAGCGGGAAAGACCTACGAGCAGTACTTC	CSVEEALGLAGKTYEQYF
once	TRBV18	TRBJ2-7	TRBD2	TGTGCCAGCTCAGCAACACGACTAGCGCGGTCCTACGAGCAGTACTTC	CASSATRLARSYEQYF
NA	TRBV27	TRBJ2-7	NA	TGTGCCAGCAATGGAGGGGTGCACGAGCAGTACTTC	CASNGGVHEQYF
NA	TRBV6-2/TRBV6-3	TRBJ2-7	NA	TGTGCCAGCAGCCAGGGCGGGTCCATCTCCTACGAGCAGTACTTC	CASSQGGSISYEQYF
NA	TRBV5-4	TRBJ1-1	NA	TGTGCCAGCAGCTTGGGCCCTATCGGCACTGAAGCTTTCTTT	CASSLGPIGTEAFF
NA	TRBV15	TRBJ2-1	TRBD1	TGTGCCACCAGCCCAGATTTGGGACAGGTTGGGAATGAGCAGTTCTTC	CATSPDLGQVGNEQFF
NA	TRBV28	TRBJ1-1	NA	TGTGCCAGCAGTCCCTCGACAATCGGGGGTAGCACTGAAGCTTTCTTT	CASSPSTIGGSTEAFF
NA	TRBV19	TRBJ1-3	NA	TGTGCCAGCGGGCCAGGGAACTCTGGAAACACCATATATTTT	CASGPGNSGNTIYF
NA	TRBV28	TRBJ1-1	NA	TGTGCCAGCAGTCCTTGGAACACTGAAGCTTTCTTT	CASSPWNTEAFF
NA	TRBV27	TRBJ2-3	NA	TGTGCCAGCAGTATAGGCACAGGTCCAGATACGCAGTATTTT	CASSIGTGPDTQYF
NA	TRBV6-2/TRBV6-3	TRBJ2-5	NA	TGTGCCAGCAGTTATTTAGGGACAAACCAAGAGACCCAGTACTTC	CASSYLGTNQETQYF
few	TRBV7-3	TRBJ1-4	NA	TGTGCCAGCAGCTTAACAGGGGGTCTGGTAACTAATGAAAAACTGTTTTTT	CASSLTGGLVTNEKLFF
few	TRBV6-2/TRBV6-3	TRBJ2-7	NA	TGTGCCAGCAGTTACGAGAGGTACGAGCAGTACTTC	CASSYERYEQYF
NA	TRBV14	TRBJ1-6	NA	TGTGCCAGCAGCCAGAGCTCCTATAATTCACCCCTCCACTTT	CASSQSSYNSPLHF
NA	TRBV7-2	TRBJ1-3	TRBD1	TGTGCCAGCAGCTTAGCGCTTTCACAGGGGGGAAACACCATATATTTT	CASSLALSQGGNTIYF
NA	TRBV6-5	TRBJ2-7	NA	TGTGCCAGCTGCCGGGCGCGGGCCCCGTCCTACGAGCAGTACTTC	CASCRARAPSYEQYF
many	TRBV6-2/TRBV6-3	TRBJ1-2	TRBD1	TGTGCCAGCAGTACCGGGACAGGGGGCCATCGCTACACCTTC	CASSTGTGGHRYTF
few	TRBV6-2/TRBV6-3	TRBJ1-5	TRBD1	TGTGCCAGCAGTGACAGGGGGCAAGGTCAGCCCCAGCATTTT	CASSDRGQGQPQHF
NA	TRBV18	TRBJ1-2	NA	TGTGCCAGCTCACTAGGCGGCAGCCTTAGTGGCTACACCTTC	CASSLGGSLSGYTF
NA	TRBV7-2	TRBJ2-1	TRBD2	TGTGCCAGCAGCCCTAGCGGAAGCTCCTACAATGAGCAGTTCTTC	CASSPSGSSYNEQFF
NA	TRBV7-3	TRBJ1-2	TRBD1	TGTGCCAGCAGCCCTCAGGGGGATGCTAACTATGGCTACACCTTC	CASSPQGDANYGYTF